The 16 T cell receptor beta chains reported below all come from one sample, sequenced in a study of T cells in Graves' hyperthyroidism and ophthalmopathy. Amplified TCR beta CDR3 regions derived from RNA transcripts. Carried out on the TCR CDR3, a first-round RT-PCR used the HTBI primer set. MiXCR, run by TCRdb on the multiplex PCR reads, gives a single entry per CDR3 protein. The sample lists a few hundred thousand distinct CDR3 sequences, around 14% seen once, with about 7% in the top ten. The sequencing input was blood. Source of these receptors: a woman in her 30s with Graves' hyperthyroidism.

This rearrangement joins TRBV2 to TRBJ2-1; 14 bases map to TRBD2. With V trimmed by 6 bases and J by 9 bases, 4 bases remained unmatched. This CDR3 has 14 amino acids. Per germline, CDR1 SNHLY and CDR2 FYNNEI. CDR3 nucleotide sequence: TGTGCCAGCAGGAGAGGACTAGCGGGAGGTGAGCAGTTCTTC. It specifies CASRRGLAGGEQFF.

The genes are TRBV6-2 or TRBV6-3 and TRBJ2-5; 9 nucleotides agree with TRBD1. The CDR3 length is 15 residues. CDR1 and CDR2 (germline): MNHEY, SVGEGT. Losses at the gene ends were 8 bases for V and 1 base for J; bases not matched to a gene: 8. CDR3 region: CASSRTGARQETQYF. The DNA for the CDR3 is TGTGCCAGCTCTAGGACAGGGGCCCGCCAAGAGACCCAGTACTTC.

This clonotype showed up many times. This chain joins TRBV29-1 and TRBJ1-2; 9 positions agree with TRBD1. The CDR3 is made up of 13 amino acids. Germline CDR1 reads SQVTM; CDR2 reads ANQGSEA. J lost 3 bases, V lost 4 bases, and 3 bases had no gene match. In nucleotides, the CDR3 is TGCAGCGTTGGGACAGGGGAAGACTATGGCTACACCTTC. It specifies CSVGTGEDYGYTF.

For the CDR3, the DNA is TGCAGTGCTAGAGTAGGCAGGGGGCATGACTATGGCTACACCTTC. Its protein is CSARVGRGHDYGYTF. The gene calls are TRBV20-1 and TRBJ1-2; 8 bases align to TRBD1. Germline trimming cut 1 base from V and 3 bases from J; bases unmatched to any gene: 7. The CDR3 spans 15 residues. Germline V gene data show CDR1 as DFQATT and CDR2 as SNEGSKA (reference sequence).

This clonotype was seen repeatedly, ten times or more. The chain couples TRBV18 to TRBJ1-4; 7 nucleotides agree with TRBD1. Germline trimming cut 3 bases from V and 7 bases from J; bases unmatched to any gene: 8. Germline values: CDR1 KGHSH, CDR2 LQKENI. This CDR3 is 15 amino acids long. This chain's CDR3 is CASSPNRGQGEKLFF. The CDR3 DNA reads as TGTGCCAGCTCACCTAACAGGGGCCAAGGTGAAAAACTGTTTTTT.

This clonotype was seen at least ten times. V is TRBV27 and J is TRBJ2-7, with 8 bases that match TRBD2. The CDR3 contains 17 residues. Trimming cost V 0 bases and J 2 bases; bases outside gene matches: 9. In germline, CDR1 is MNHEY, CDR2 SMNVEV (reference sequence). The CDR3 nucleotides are TGTGCCAGCAGTTTATCCCCTTCGAGCGGGAGCGCCTACGAGCAGTACTTC. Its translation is CASSLSPSSGSAYEQYF.

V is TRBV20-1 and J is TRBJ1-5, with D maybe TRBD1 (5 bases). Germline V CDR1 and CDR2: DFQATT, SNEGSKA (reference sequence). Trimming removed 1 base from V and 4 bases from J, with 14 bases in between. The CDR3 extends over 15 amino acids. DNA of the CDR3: TGCAGTGCTAGAGGAACGGGGGGTGGGAATCAGCCCCAGCATTTT. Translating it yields CSARGTGGGNQPQHF.

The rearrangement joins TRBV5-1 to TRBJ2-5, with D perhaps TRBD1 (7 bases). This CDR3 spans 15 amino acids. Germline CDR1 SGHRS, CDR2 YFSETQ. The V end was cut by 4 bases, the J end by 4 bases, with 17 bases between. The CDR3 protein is CASSPVPQGGETQYF. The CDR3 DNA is TGCGCCAGCAGCCCAGTTCCTCAGGGGGGAGAGACCCAGTACTTC.

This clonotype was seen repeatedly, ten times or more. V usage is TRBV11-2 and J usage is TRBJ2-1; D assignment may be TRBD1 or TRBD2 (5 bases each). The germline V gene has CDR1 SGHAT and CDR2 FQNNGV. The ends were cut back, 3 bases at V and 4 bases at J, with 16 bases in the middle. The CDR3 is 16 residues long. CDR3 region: CASSFGTSKVYNEQFF. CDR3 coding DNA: TGTGCCAGCAGCTTTGGGACCAGCAAGGTATACAATGAGCAGTTCTTC.

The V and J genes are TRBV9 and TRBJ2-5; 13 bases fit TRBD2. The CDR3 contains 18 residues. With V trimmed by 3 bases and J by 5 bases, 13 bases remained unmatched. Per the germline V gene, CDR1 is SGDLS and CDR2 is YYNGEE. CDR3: CASSAGLAGVPIFETQYF. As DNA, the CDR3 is TGTGCCAGCAGCGCAGGACTAGCGGGAGTGCCCATCTTCGAGACCCAGTACTTC.

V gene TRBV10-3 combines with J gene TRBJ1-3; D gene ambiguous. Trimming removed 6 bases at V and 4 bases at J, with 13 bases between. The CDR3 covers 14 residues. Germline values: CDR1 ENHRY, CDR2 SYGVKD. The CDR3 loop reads CAIRPREDGNTIYF. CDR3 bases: TGTGCCATCAGGCCCCGGGAAGACGGAAACACCATATATTTT.

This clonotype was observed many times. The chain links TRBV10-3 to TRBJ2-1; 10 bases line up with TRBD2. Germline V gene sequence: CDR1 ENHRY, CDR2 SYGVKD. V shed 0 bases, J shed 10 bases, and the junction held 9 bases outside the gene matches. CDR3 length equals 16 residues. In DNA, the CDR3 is TGTGCCATCAGTGAGTCTGGGCTAGCGGGAGCAATAGAGCAGTTCTTC. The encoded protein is CAISESGLAGAIEQFF.

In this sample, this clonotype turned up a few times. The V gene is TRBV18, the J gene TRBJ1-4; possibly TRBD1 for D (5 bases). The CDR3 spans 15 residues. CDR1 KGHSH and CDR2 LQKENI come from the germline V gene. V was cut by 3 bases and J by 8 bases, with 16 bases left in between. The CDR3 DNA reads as TGTGCCAGCTCACCGGATATGGGGGTACAGGAAAAACTGTTTTTT. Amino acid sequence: CASSPDMGVQEKLFF.

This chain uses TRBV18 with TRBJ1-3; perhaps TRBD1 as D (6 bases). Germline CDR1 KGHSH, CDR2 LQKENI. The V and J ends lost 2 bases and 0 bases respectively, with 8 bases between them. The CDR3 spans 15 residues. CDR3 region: CASSPRTASGNTIYF. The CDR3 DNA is TGTGCCAGCTCACCAAGGACAGCCTCTGGAAACACCATATATTTT. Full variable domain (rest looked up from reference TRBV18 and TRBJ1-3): NAGVMQNPRHLVRRRGQEARLRCSPMKGHSHVYWYRQLPEEGLKFMVYLQKENIIDESGMPKERFSAEFPKEGPSILRIQQVVRGDSAAYFCASSPRTASGNTIYFGEGSWLTVV.

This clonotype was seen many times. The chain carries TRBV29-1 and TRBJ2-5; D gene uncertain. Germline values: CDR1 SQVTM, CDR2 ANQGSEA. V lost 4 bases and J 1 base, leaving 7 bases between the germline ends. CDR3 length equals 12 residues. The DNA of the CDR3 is TGCAGCGTTGTCCCGGGCCAAGAGACCCAGTACTTC. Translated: CSVVPGQETQYF.

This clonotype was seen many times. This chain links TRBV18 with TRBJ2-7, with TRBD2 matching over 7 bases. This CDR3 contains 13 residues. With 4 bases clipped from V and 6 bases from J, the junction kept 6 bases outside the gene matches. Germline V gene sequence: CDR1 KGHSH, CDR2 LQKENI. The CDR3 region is CASSQLGGVEQYF. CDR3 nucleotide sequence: TGTGCCAGCTCACAGCTGGGGGGGGTCGAGCAGTACTTC. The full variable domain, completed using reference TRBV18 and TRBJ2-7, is NAGVMQNPRHLVRRRGQEARLRCSPMKGHSHVYWYRQLPEEGLKFMVYLQKENIIDESGMPKERFSAEFPKEGPSILRIQQVVRGDSAAYFCASSQLGGVEQYFGPGTRLTVT.